The 28 T cell receptor beta chains listed next were all sequenced from one sample in a study of T cell responses to AZD1222 COVID-19 vaccine. Repertoires were generated with immunoSEQ multiplex PCR, while TCRdb's copy carries only in-frame clones and drops some. The sample shows 100,000 to 130,000 clones, around nine tenths of them seen only once. The source material was peripheral blood, sampled 28 days after the second AZD1222 dose. The receptors derive from an adult who received the AZD1222 COVID-19 vaccine.

The chain has TRBV6-5 and TRBJ1-1; D gene unclear. Germline-derived CDR1 and CDR2 are MNHEY and SVGAGI. This CDR3 has 15 amino acids. Trimming shortened V by 3 bases and J by 0 bases, and 11 bases separated the two germline ends. The CDR3 nucleotides read TGTGCCAGCAGTTATCGGCCGAATCTGAACACTGAAGCTTTCTTT. The encoded protein is CASSYRPNLNTEAFF.

CDR3 region: CASRPGSGDEKLFF. CDR3 in DNA: TGCGCCAGCAGACCGGGCTCCGGCGATGAAAAACTGTTTTTT. This chain connects TRBV5-1 to TRBJ1-4; no reliable D call. Germline CDR1 is SGHRS and CDR2 is YFSETQ. The CDR3 consists of 14 residues. Trimming cost V 5 bases and J 6 bases, with 14 bases left between them.

The chain has TRBV30 and TRBJ1-2, with 10 bases identical to TRBD1. The CDR3 has 14 amino acids. CDR1 is GTSNPN, CDR2 SVGIG, per germline (reference sequence). V lost 0 bases, J lost 6 bases, and 4 bases stayed unmatched. As DNA, the CDR3 is TGTGCCTGGAGTGTAAAGGGGACAGGGGATGGCTACACCTTC. Residues: CAWSVKGTGDGYTF. The whole variable domain, remainder taken from reference TRBV30 and TRBJ1-2, is SQTIHQWPATLVQPVGSPLSLECTVEGTSNPNLYWYRQAAGRGLQLLFYSVGIGQISSEVPQNLSASRPQDRQFILSSKKLLLSDSGFYLCAWSVKGTGDGYTFGSGTRLTVV.

This chain connects TRBV29-1 to TRBJ1-5; D is unclear. This CDR3 has 13 residues. Trimming cost V 4 bases and J 0 bases, with 7 bases left between them. Germline V gene sequence: CDR1 SQVTM, CDR2 ANQGSEA. The CDR3 bases are TGCAGCGTTGGGACGGCTAGCAATCAGCCCCAGCATTTT. This codes for CSVGTASNQPQHF.

J is TRBJ2-7 and V is TRBV28, with D possibly being TRBD1 or TRBD2 (5 bases each). Germline CDR1 is MDHEN and CDR2 is SYDVKM. The CDR3 consists of 13 residues. Trimming took off 4 bases at V and 8 bases at J, with 15 bases between the two ends. CDR3 region: CASSWGLGAKQYF. CDR3 in DNA: TGTGCCAGCAGTTGGGGGTTAGGGGCCAAGCAGTACTTC.

The CDR3 region is CASSIGTGSGYTF. CDR3 DNA sequence: TGTGCCAGTAGTATTGGAACAGGTTCTGGCTACACCTTC. The chain links TRBV19 to TRBJ1-2; TRBD1 is a possible D gene (5 bases). Germline V lookup: CDR1 LNHDA, CDR2 SQIVND (reference sequence). This CDR3 is 13 amino acids long. The V end was cut by 3 bases, the J end by 7 bases, with 12 bases between.

This chain joins TRBV2 and TRBJ2-7; D is possibly TRBD1 or TRBD2 (6 bases each). Germline V CDR1 and CDR2: SNHLY, FYNNEI. This CDR3 has 14 residues. The V and J ends lost 4 bases and 6 bases respectively, with 16 bases between them. The CDR3 nucleotides read TGTGCCAGCAGTGGGACGGGGGCCCCTCTCGAGCAGTACTTC. This codes for CASSGTGAPLEQYF.

The chain is built from TRBV5-1 and TRBJ2-7; D is undetermined. V lost 0 bases to trimming and J lost 2 bases, with 9 bases between them. This CDR3 is built from 14 residues. CDR1 SGHRS and CDR2 YFSETQ come from the germline V gene. The CDR3 is CASSLGAVTYEQYF. In DNA form, the CDR3 reads TGCGCCAGCAGCTTGGGAGCAGTTACCTACGAGCAGTACTTC.

This rearrangement joins TRBV4-1 to TRBJ1-5; no definite D call. Germline loops: CDR1 MGHRA, CDR2 YSYEKL. V shed 2 bases and J shed 1 base, with 6 bases lying between them. This CDR3 contains 14 residues. The CDR3 region is CASSQQTSNQPQHF. The CDR3 DNA reads as TGCGCCAGCAGCCAACAGACCAGCAATCAGCCCCAGCATTTT.

CDR3 residues: CASSLGGERSNQPQHF. CDR3 DNA sequence: TGTGCCAGCAGCTTGGGAGGGGAGAGGAGCAATCAGCCCCAGCATTTT. The rearrangement uses TRBV7-2 and TRBJ1-5, with TRBD1 as a possible D gene (5 bases). The germline V gene encodes CDR1 SGHTA and CDR2 FQGNSA. This CDR3 spans 16 amino acids. Trimming pared 3 bases from V and 1 base from J, leaving 13 bases between.

This chain uses TRBV5-5 with TRBJ1-1; no reliable D call. This CDR3 comprises 14 residues. Trimming removed 1 base at V and 1 base at J, with 8 bases between. Germline V gives CDR1 SGHKS, CDR2 YYEKEE (reference sequence). The CDR3 loop is CASSLRLPNTEAFF. The CDR3 DNA reads as TGTGCCAGCAGCTTGAGGCTGCCGAACACTGAAGCTTTCTTT.

The gene calls are TRBV30 and TRBJ2-4; no clear D. The CDR3 is 14 amino acids. Per the germline V gene, CDR1 is GTSNPN and CDR2 is SVGIG (reference sequence). V was pared by 0 bases and J by 3 bases, with 9 bases between. The CDR3 nucleotides are TGTGCCTGGAGTGTAGGGTCGTACAAAAACATTCAGTACTTC. Amino acid sequence: CAWSVGSYKNIQYF.

The chain links TRBV6-1 to TRBJ1-1; the D gene is possibly TRBD1 (5 bases). This CDR3 has 13 residues. Deletions cut 0 bases from V and 6 bases from J, with 8 bases between. The germline V gene has CDR1 MNHNS and CDR2 SASEGT. The DNA of the CDR3 is TGTGCCAGCAGTGAAGCCAGGGCTTCTGAAGCTTTCTTT. It encodes CASSEARASEAFF.

The genes are TRBV12-3 or TRBV12-4 and TRBJ1-4; a weak D match, TRBD1 (5 bases). Trimming pared 11 bases from V and 8 bases from J, leaving 18 bases between. CDR3 length: 13 amino acids. This CDR3 reads CACVAGGREKLFF. The CDR3 nucleotides are TGTGCCTGCGTAGCCGGGGGAAGAGAAAAACTGTTTTTT.

The chain is built from TRBV5-1 and TRBJ2-7; D is ambiguous. The CDR3 sequence is 14 residues long. Germline V gene sequence: CDR1 SGHRS, CDR2 YFSETQ. The V end lost 7 bases, the J end lost 2 bases, and 16 bases lay between the germline ends. The DNA for the CDR3 is TGCGCCAGCTGGTTGGGCAGTGATCCCTACGAGCAGTACTTC. Translating it yields CASWLGSDPYEQYF. Using reference TRBV5-1 and TRBJ2-7 for the parts outside the CDR3, the full variable domain is KAGVTQTPRYLIKTRGQQVTLSCSPISGHRSVSWYQQTPGQGLQFLFEYFSETQRNKGNFPGRFSGRQFSNSRSEMNVSTLELGDSALYLCASWLGSDPYEQYFGPGTRLTVT.

V and J are TRBV5-5 and TRBJ2-1; D may correspond to TRBD1 or TRBD2 (5 bases each). The V end lost 0 bases, the J end lost 8 bases, and 6 bases lay between the germline ends. The CDR3 consists of 12 residues. Germline CDR1 is SGHKS and CDR2 is YYEKEE (reference sequence). Here the CDR3 reads CASSLGGDEQFF. The DNA of the CDR3 is TGTGCCAGCAGCTTGGGAGGGGATGAGCAGTTCTTC.

This chain connects TRBV14 to TRBJ2-5; unclear D gene. The germline V gene has CDR1 SGHDN and CDR2 FVKESK. Trimming removed 10 bases from V and 2 bases from J, with 11 bases in between. This CDR3 is built from 12 residues. In DNA form, the CDR3 reads TGTGCCATCTGTGGCACTCAAGAGACCCAGTACTTC. It specifies CAICGTQETQYF.

The chain joins TRBV6-6 to TRBJ2-7; D remains unclear. Germline V lookup: CDR1 MNHNY, CDR2 SVGAGI (reference sequence). V shed 0 bases and J shed 6 bases, with 9 bases lying between them. This CDR3 has 13 amino acids. The CDR3 bases are TGTGCCAGCAGTTACTCCCAGGTACGCGAGCAGTACTTC. Residues: CASSYSQVREQYF.

The chain is built from TRBV6-5 and TRBJ2-7; D not resolved. This CDR3 comprises 11 residues. V was trimmed by 6 bases and J by 4 bases, leaving 7 bases between them. In germline, CDR1 is MNHEY, CDR2 SVGAGI. The CDR3 DNA follows: TGTGCCAGCAGCTCTACGTACGAGCAGTACTTC. This encodes CASSSTYEQYF.

The J gene is TRBJ2-1, the V gene TRBV10-1; 7 nucleotides match TRBD1. The CDR3 has 15 amino acids. Germline V CDR1 and CDR2: WNHNN, SYGVQD (reference sequence). V was clipped by 3 bases and J by 10 bases; unmatched bases: 12. The CDR3 spells CASSERDSDKSEQFF. In DNA form, the CDR3 reads TGCGCCAGCAGTGAACGGGACAGCGACAAGAGCGAGCAGTTCTTC.

This sequence joins TRBV7-9 and TRBJ1-3, with a weak D call TRBD1 (6 bases). Per germline, CDR1 SEHNR and CDR2 FQNEAQ (reference sequence). Trimming shortened V by 8 bases and J by 4 bases, and 15 bases separated the two germline ends. The CDR3 contains 14 residues. The CDR3 DNA reads TGTGCCAGCCCCAATTCGGACAGCGGAAACACCATATATTTT. Translation gives CASPNSDSGNTIYF.

In its sample, this clone was seen a few times. The gene calls are TRBV4-2 and TRBJ2-3; 10 bases are shared with TRBD1. The CDR3 is made up of 18 amino acids. V was pared by 1 base and J by 3 bases, with 10 bases of the junction left unmatched. Looked up from germline, CDR1 is LGHNA and CDR2 is YNFKEQ. The CDR3 spells CASSQGPVGGQGTDTQYF. The CDR3 DNA is TGTGCCAGCAGCCAAGGGCCCGTCGGGGGACAGGGGACAGATACGCAGTATTTT.

The rearrangement uses TRBV5-4 and TRBJ1-1; TRBD1 matches 8 bases. The V segment lost 4 bases and the J segment 3 bases; nucleotides outside the gene matches: 8. The CDR3 has 15 residues. Germline V gives CDR1 SGHNT, CDR2 YYREEE (reference sequence). The CDR3 DNA follows: TGTGCCAGCAGCCCCTGGACAGGGTGGGACACTGAAGCTTTCTTT. It yields the protein CASSPWTGWDTEAFF.

The chain couples TRBV15 to TRBJ2-1, with 11 bases matching TRBD2. Germline-derived CDR1 and CDR2 are LNHNV and YYDKDF (reference sequence). V lost 3 bases to trimming and J lost 6 bases; unmatched junction nucleotides: 7. The CDR3 is 16 residues long. The CDR3 DNA follows: TGTGCCACCAGCAGGACGGGACTAGCGGTTTTCAATGAGCAGTTCTTC. Its translation: CATSRTGLAVFNEQFF.

The chain links TRBV29-1 to TRBJ2-1, with unresolved D. CDR3 size: 13 residues. With 7 bases removed from V and 8 bases from J, the gap between germline ends came to 18 bases. From germline, CDR1 is SQVTM and CDR2 ANQGSEA. The CDR3 DNA follows: TGCAGCGCCGAGAGCAGAACTACAGATGAGCAGTTCTTC. This sequence encodes CSAESRTTDEQFF.

The chain recombines TRBV19 with TRBJ1-5, with 9 bases that match TRBD1. The CDR3 runs 16 residues. Germline assignment: CDR1 LNHDA and CDR2 SQIVND (reference sequence). The CDR3 nucleotides read TGTGCAGTAGGGACAGGGATGGGGAATAGCAATCAGCCCCAGCATTTT. Amino acids: CAVGTGMGNSNQPQHF.

The chain carries TRBV10-1 and TRBJ2-7; TRBD2 agrees at 12 bases. CDR3 length: 17 amino acids. V lost 3 bases, J lost 4 bases, and 10 bases stayed unmatched. CDR1 is WNHNN and CDR2 is SYGVQD in the germline V gene (reference sequence). Written as DNA, the CDR3 is TGCGCCAGCAGTGACGGACTAGCGGGGACAAGTCTGTACGAGCAGTACTTC. This encodes CASSDGLAGTSLYEQYF.

The chain carries TRBV3-1 (or the pseudogene TRBV3-2) and TRBJ2-3, with 12 bases that match TRBD2. Germline lookup yields CDR1 LGHDT and CDR2 YNNKEL (reference sequence). V gave up 4 bases and J gave up 6 bases; unmatched junction bases: 8. The CDR3 extends over 16 amino acids. CDR3 amino acids: CASSPLAGGGQDTQYF. CDR3 DNA: TGTGCCAGCAGCCCTCTAGCGGGAGGGGGGCAGGATACGCAGTATTTT.